Listed below are T cell receptor beta chains from one sample, sequenced in a study of fetal regulatory T cell absence and autoimmunity. Sequenced by immunoSEQ multiplex PCR; TCRdb stores in-frame clones only, minus some. Here the sample spans 85,000 to 100,000 clones, about three quarters being singletons. Sequenced input: pancreas tissue. The receptors come from a male donor with IPEX syndrome. The conserved cysteine and the conserved F or W are not part of the CDR3 here. Fields, in order: clone size, V gene, CDR3 protein. Only some rows state a clone size, as once, few, many or a class for expanded clones.

NA	TRBV9	ASSAHGGNNEQF
few	TRBV19	ASSPRLAPYTEQY
NA	TRBV5-6	ASSGGRATEAF
NA	TRBV5-1	ASSPGTPGGAKGGRAYNEQF
NA	TRBV19	ASSIRTGFGDQPQH
NA	TRBV5-1	ASSFGGRSYGYT
NA	TRBV10-2	ASRQGYEQY
NA	TRBV20-1	SARGKDGYT
NA	TRBV5-1	ASRSGGGDPTGELF
NA	TRBV6-4	ASSEIAGGTDTQY
NA	TRBV11-2	ASSPGRGRGYGYT
once	TRBV11-3	ASSLGREDHALFDEQF
NA	TRBV7-2	ASSTSGAPDYEQY
NA	TRBV18	ASSPPGRSTGNTIY
NA	TRBV19	ASSIIGPSSYNEQF
NA	TRBV5-4	ASSRSDRAEQY
NA	TRBV5-4	ASSRPGLVRDTQY
few	TRBV10-3	AISEGQARLWPQH
NA	TRBV27	ASSLGPAGGMNTEAF
NA	TRBV7-7	ASSLGPTSSYEQY
NA	TRBV29-1	SVEDSYTQY
NA	TRBV5-4	ASSLAGLGSYEQY
NA	TRBV29-1	SVEVGTGLHEQY
NA	TRBV7-2	ASSSTGYNEQF
NA	TRBV7-9	ASSPGQAANYGYT